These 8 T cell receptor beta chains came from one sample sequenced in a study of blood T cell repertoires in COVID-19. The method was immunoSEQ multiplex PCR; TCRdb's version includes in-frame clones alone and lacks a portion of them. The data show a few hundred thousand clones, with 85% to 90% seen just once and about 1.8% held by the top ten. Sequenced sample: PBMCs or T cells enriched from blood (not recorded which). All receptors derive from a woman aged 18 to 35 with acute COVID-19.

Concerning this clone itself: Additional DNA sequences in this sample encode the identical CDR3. Here the CDR3 DNA reads TGTGCCAGCAGTTTGTTGGGAGGGCCTAACGAGCAGTACTTC. This translates into CASSLLGGPNEQYF. The chain is built from TRBV28 and TRBJ2-7, with TRBD2 matching 7 bases. CDR1 MDHEN and CDR2 SYDVKM come from the germline V gene. The trim removed 3 bases at V and 5 bases at J, leaving 7 bases unmatched. The CDR3 extends over 14 amino acids.

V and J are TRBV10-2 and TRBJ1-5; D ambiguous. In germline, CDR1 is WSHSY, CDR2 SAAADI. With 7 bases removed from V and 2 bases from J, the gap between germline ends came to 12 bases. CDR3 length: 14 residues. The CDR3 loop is CASTRGSRNQPQHF. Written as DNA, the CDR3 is TGCGCCAGCACACGGGGATCTCGCAATCAGCCCCAGCATTTT.

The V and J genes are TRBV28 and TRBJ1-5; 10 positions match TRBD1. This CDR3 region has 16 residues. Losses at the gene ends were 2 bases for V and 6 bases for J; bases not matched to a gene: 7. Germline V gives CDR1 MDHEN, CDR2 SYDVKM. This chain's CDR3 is CASSLEGWTGGQPQHF. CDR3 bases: TGTGCCAGCAGTTTAGAGGGTTGGACAGGGGGTCAGCCCCAGCATTTT.

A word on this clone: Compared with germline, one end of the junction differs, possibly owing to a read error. This chain's CDR3 is CASSQAGARDTQYF. The CDR3 coding sequence is TGTGCCAGCAGTCAAGCGGGAGCGAGAGATACGCAGTATTTT. The chain employs TRBV6-1 and TRBJ2-3; TRBD2 matches at 8 bases. Germline V gene sequence: CDR1 MNHNS, CDR2 SASEGT. The CDR3 covers 14 residues.

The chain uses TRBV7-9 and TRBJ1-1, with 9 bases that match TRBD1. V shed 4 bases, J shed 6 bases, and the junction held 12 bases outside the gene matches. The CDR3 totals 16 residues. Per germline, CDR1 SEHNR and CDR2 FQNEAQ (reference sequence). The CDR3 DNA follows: TGTGCCAGCAGCTGGGGACAGGGCTACCCTTACGCTGAAGCTTTCTTT. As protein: CASSWGQGYPYAEAFF.

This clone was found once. The CDR3 loop is CARSLGVLRGYTF. The CDR3 region has the DNA TGTGCCAGAAGCTTGGGTGTACTGAGGGGCTACACCTTC. The J gene is TRBJ1-2, the V gene TRBV5-3, with D hard to call. TRBV5-3 is an ORF, and what it does is uncertain. This CDR3 has 13 amino acids. Trimming took off 0 bases at V and 8 bases at J, with 11 bases between the two ends.

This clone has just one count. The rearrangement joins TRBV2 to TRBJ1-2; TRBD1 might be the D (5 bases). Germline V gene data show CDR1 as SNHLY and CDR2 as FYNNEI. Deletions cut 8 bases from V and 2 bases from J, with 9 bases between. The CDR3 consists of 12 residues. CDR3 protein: CASDSSNYGYTF. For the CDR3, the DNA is TGTGCCAGCGACAGTTCAAACTATGGCTACACCTTC.

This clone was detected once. CDR3 in DNA: TGTGCCAGCAGTGACCTGACAGGGTGGAATTCCTACGAGCAGTACTTC. Its protein product is CASSDLTGWNSYEQYF. The V call is TRBV25-1, the J call TRBJ2-7; 7 nucleotides agree with TRBD1. The length of the CDR3 is 16 residues. Germline V gives CDR1 MGHDK, CDR2 SYGVNS. The V gene end was trimmed by 3 bases and the J gene end by 1 base; junction bases not matched to a gene: 9.